One and the same sample provided the 7 T cell receptor beta chains below, sequenced in a study of blood T cell repertoires in COVID-19. Only in-frame clones appear in the TCRdb table, and some are missing; sequencing was by immunoSEQ multiplex PCR. Among around 140,000 clones, approximately 84% were seen once, and the ten largest hold less than 4%. The source material was PBMCs or T cells enriched from blood (not recorded which). These receptors were collected from a woman aged 50 to 60 with acute COVID-19.

This clone was picked up one time. The chain employs TRBV18 and TRBJ2-5, with no clear D. V lost 3 bases and J lost 5, with 4 bases in between. Germline V gene sequence: CDR1 KGHSH, CDR2 LQKENI. This CDR3 has 11 residues. This CDR3 is CASSPGETQYF. The CDR3 DNA reads TGTGCCAGCTCACCCGGGGAGACCCAGTACTTC.

The rearrangement uses TRBV7-6 and TRBJ2-7, with 8 bases matching TRBD2. CDR3 length equals 14 residues. The J segment lost 6 bases and the V segment lost 5 bases, leaving 9 bases of the junction unmatched. Germline V CDR1 and CDR2: SGHVS, FNYEAQ. The CDR3 is CASSATGTRGEQYF. The DNA for the CDR3 is TGTGCCAGCAGCGCTACCGGGACTAGGGGCGAGCAGTACTTC.

The chain couples TRBV13 to TRBJ1-2, with TRBD1 identical over 8 bases. This CDR3 has 14 amino acids. CDR1 PRHDT and CDR2 FYEKMQ come from the germline V gene (reference sequence). The ends lost 3 bases at V and 8 bases at J; junction bases unmatched: 8. The CDR3 bases are TGTGCCAGCAGCTTCCAGGGGGCCCTGGGAGGCTACACCTTC. This translates into CASSFQGALGGYTF.

This clone was found a few times. Within the sample, other DNA sequences also encode this same CDR3. The J gene is TRBJ2-7, the V gene TRBV19, with TRBD1 identical over 7 bases. V trimming: 6 bases; J trimming: 7 bases; junction bases outside the gene matches: 15. CDR1 is LNHDA and CDR2 is SQIVND in the germline V gene (reference sequence). The CDR3 consists of 15 residues. The CDR3 loop is CASSEGGRGRSEQYF. CDR3 DNA sequence: TGTGCCAGTAGCGAAGGGGGCAGGGGAAGGAGTGAGCAGTACTTC.

The chain combines TRBV7-7 with TRBJ2-1; 12 nucleotides align to TRBD2. Germline CDR1 SSHAT, CDR2 FNYEAQ (reference sequence). The CDR3 length is 15 residues. Trimming at V came to 0 bases and at J to 9 bases, leaving 3 bases not matched to a gene. The CDR3 loop reads CASSLASTSGSEQFF. The CDR3 nucleotides read TGTGCCAGCAGCTTAGCATCGACTAGCGGGAGTGAGCAGTTCTTC.

This rearrangement joins TRBV7-8 to TRBJ1-6, with D unclear. From germline, CDR1 is SGHVS and CDR2 FQNEAQ. V was clipped by 2 bases and J by 0 bases, with 5 bases between them. The CDR3 is 15 amino acids. CDR3 sequence: CASSLPGSYNSPLHF. The CDR3 region has the DNA TGTGCCAGCAGCTTACCAGGCTCCTATAATTCACCCCTCCACTTT.

A single count supports this clone. This sequence joins TRBV19 and TRBJ1-5; TRBD1 is a possible D gene (5 bases). This CDR3 contains 14 residues. Per the germline V gene, CDR1 is LNHDA and CDR2 is SQIVND (reference sequence). The V gene lost 7 bases and the J gene lost 7 bases, with 17 bases spanning the gap. This chain's CDR3 is CASTWSQGGQPQHF. The CDR3, as DNA: TGTGCCAGTACCTGGAGCCAGGGAGGACAGCCCCAGCATTTT. The full variable domain, rest sourced from reference TRBV19 and TRBJ1-5, is DGGITQSPKYLFRKEGQNVTLSCEQNLNHDAMYWYRQDPGQGLRLIYYSQIVNDFQKGDIAEGYSVSREKKESFPLTVTSAQKNPTAFYLCASTWSQGGQPQHFGDGTRLSIL.